This record covers a single TCR beta chain. The record originates from a study of radiotherapy plus CTLA-4 blockade in lung cancer. About the research overall: Of the patients, about 19% showed objective responses and around 32% attained disease control.

Sequencing used immunoSEQ multiplex PCR; TCRdb keeps in-frame clones, though not all of them. Of about 76,000 clones listed, roughly 80% are singletons. The ends were cut back, 1 base at V and 0 bases at J, with 7 bases in the middle. The germline V gene has CDR1 LGHNA and CDR2 YNFKEQ. The CDR3 totals 14 residues. The chain joins TRBV4-2 to TRBJ2-7; D not resolved. Sequenced here: peripheral blood, sampled from a patient treated with radiotherapy plus ipilimumab. The TCR sequence derives from a human donor with non-small cell lung cancer who had stable disease on radiotherapy plus ipilimumab. CDR3 nucleotide sequence: TGTGCCAGCAGCCAAGCGGCCAGCTCCTACGAGCAGTACTTC. This sequence encodes CASSQAASSYEQYF.